Below, 10 T cell receptor beta chains from the same sample are listed, as sequenced in a study of T cell responses to AZD1222 COVID-19 vaccine. Assay used: immunoSEQ multiplex PCR; TCRdb lists only in-frame clones, some missing. The sample contains roughly 93,000 clones, 90% of which appear only once. The sequenced sample was peripheral blood, obtained on day 0 of AZD1222 vaccination. These receptors were collected from an adult in good health.

The chain links TRBV2 to TRBJ1-1; D unclear. CDR1 and CDR2 from the germline V gene are SNHLY and FYNNEI. V shed 1 base and J shed 5 bases, with 14 bases lying between them. CDR3 size: 15 residues. This chain's CDR3 is CASSEEGTWQTEAFF. In DNA, the CDR3 is TGTGCCAGCAGTGAAGAGGGTACCTGGCAGACTGAAGCTTTCTTT.

The V and J genes are TRBV6-2 or TRBV6-3 and TRBJ1-2; TRBD1 agrees at 9 bases. The V segment lost 0 bases and the J segment 2 bases; nucleotides outside the gene matches: 7. The length of the CDR3 is 17 residues. The germline gives CDR1 MNHEY, CDR2 SVGEGT. DNA of the CDR3: TGTGCCAGCAGTTACTCCTCTTACAGGGGGCGCAACTATGGCTACACCTTC. It yields the protein CASSYSSYRGRNYGYTF.

The genes are TRBV15 and TRBJ2-3; D is possibly TRBD1 or TRBD2 (5 bases each). Between the trimmed V and J ends, which lost 3 bases and 1 base, there was a span of 17 bases. From germline, CDR1 is LNHNV and CDR2 YYDKDF (reference sequence). This CDR3 spans 17 amino acids. The CDR3 spells CATSSGAGTHRTDTQYF. In nucleotides, the CDR3 is TGTGCCACCAGCAGCGGGGCCGGGACCCATCGCACAGATACGCAGTATTTT.

The CDR3 DNA follows: TGCGCCAGCAGCGAGGGACACAACTCTGGGGCCAACGTCCTGACTTTC. This translates into CASSEGHNSGANVLTF. The chain uses TRBV5-1 and TRBJ2-6, with a weak D call TRBD1 (6 bases). The CDR3 runs to 16 residues. CDR1 is SGHRS and CDR2 is YFSETQ in the germline V gene. V lost 4 bases and J lost 0, with 11 bases in between.

This chain links TRBV7-3 with TRBJ2-3; no reliable D call. The CDR3 runs 14 residues. The V and J ends lost 4 bases and 2 bases respectively, with 10 bases between them. Per the germline V gene, CDR1 is SGHTA and CDR2 is FQGTGA. The CDR3 here is CASSSSRTTDTQYF. CDR3 sequence (DNA): TGTGCCAGCAGCTCCAGCCGGACCACAGATACGCAGTATTTT. The whole variable domain, remainder taken from reference TRBV7-3 and TRBJ2-3, is GAGVSQTPSNKVTEKGKYVELRCDPISGHTALYWYRQSLGQGPEFLIYFQGTGAADDSGLPNDRFFAVRPEGSVSTLKIQRTERGDSAVYLCASSSSRTTDTQYFGPGTRLTVL.

The chain links TRBV12-3 or TRBV12-4 to TRBJ2-7, with D perhaps TRBD1 or TRBD2 (5 bases each). The CDR3 is 13 residues long. Trimming took off 6 bases at V and 3 bases at J, with 12 bases between the two ends. The CDR3 coding sequence is TGTGCCAGCAGCACGGGACCTATCTACGAGCAGTACTTC. This encodes CASSTGPIYEQYF.

J is TRBJ1-5 and V is TRBV20-1, with 10 nucleotides matching TRBD1. The CDR3 totals 15 residues. The V gene end was trimmed by 3 bases and the J gene end by 5 bases; junction bases not matched to a gene: 7. Germline V gene data show CDR1 as DFQATT and CDR2 as SNEGSKA (reference sequence). The DNA for the CDR3 is TGCAGTGCTAGTGGGACGACAGGGGGCGATCAGCCCCAGCATTTT. Its protein product is CSASGTTGGDQPQHF.

V is TRBV5-4 and J is TRBJ1-5, with D perhaps TRBD1 (6 bases). The CDR3 is 17 amino acids. Between the trimmed V and J ends, which lost 4 bases and 5 bases, there was a span of 22 bases. Germline V gives CDR1 SGHNT, CDR2 YYREEE (reference sequence). CDR3: CASSKGGGSGSDQPQHF. The CDR3, as DNA: TGTGCCAGCAGCAAGGGGGGGGGATCAGGGTCCGATCAGCCCCAGCATTTT.

J is TRBJ1-4 and V is TRBV6-5; D remains ambiguous. The CDR3 is made up of 14 amino acids. V lost 2 bases and J 3 bases, leaving 7 bases between the germline ends. From germline, CDR1 is MNHEY and CDR2 SVGAGI. CDR3 in amino acids: CASSYLAPNEKLFF. For the CDR3, the DNA is TGTGCCAGCAGTTACCTAGCCCCTAATGAAAAACTGTTTTTT.

The rearrangement joins TRBV27 to TRBJ1-1; no clear D. With 6 bases removed from V and 9 bases from J, the gap between germline ends came to 11 bases. Germline V gene lookup returns CDR1 MNHEY and CDR2 SMNVEV (reference sequence). This CDR3 region has 11 residues. CDR3 loop: CASRGNGKAFF. The CDR3 region has the DNA TGTGCCAGCAGAGGGAATGGGAAAGCTTTCTTT.